These T cell receptor beta chains were read from a single sample in a study of blood T cell repertoires in COVID-19. The assay was immunoSEQ multiplex PCR, and TCRdb's table has in-frame clones only and misses some. The sample lists around 150,000 clones, 60% to 85% seen once, with around 2.7% in the top ten. The material sequenced was peripheral blood. These receptor sequences come from a man between 65 and 85 years old with acute or convalescent COVID-19. CDR3s include the opening cysteine and the closing phenylalanine or tryptophan. The D gene is left open where the match is weak. Clone size is given for some rows only: seen once, a few or many times, or a class if the clone is expanded.

V: TRBV24-1
J: TRBJ2-1
D: TRBD2
size: -
DNA: TGTGCCACCAGTGATTTGGCGACTAGCGCGATCGATGAGCAGTTCTTC
CDR3: CATSDLATSAIDEQFF

V: TRBV19
J: TRBJ1-2
D: -
size: -
DNA: TGTGCCAGTAGGGTTGCAGGGAGGGGTAACTATGGCTACACCTTC
CDR3: CASRVAGRGNYGYTF

V: TRBV9
J: TRBJ1-5
D: -
size: few
DNA: TGTGCCAGCAGCGTAGATAGCAGCAATCAGCCCCAGCATTTT
CDR3: CASSVDSSNQPQHF

V: TRBV11-3
J: TRBJ2-1
D: TRBD2
size: -
DNA: TGTGCCAGCACAGCCCCCGGCGGGACTAGTAGGTCGTACAATGAGCAGTTCTTC
CDR3: CASTAPGGTSRSYNEQFF

V: TRBV9
J: TRBJ2-3
D: -
size: -
DNA: TGTGCCAGCAGCGTAGCTGGAGTAAAAAATACGCAGTATTTT
CDR3: CASSVAGVKNTQYF

V: TRBV27
J: TRBJ2-1
D: -
size: -
DNA: TGTGCCAGCAGACCGGAGGGCTCCTACAATGAGCAGTTCTTC
CDR3: CASRPEGSYNEQFF

V: TRBV10-3
J: TRBJ2-6
D: -
size: once
DNA: TGTGCCATCAGTGAGTCGAGCTTGGCTGGGGCCAACGTCCTGACTTTC
CDR3: CAISESSLAGANVLTF

V: TRBV28
J: TRBJ2-1
D: -
size: -
DNA: TGTGCCAGCAGTGCAGCTAGCAGTTCCTCCTACAATGAGCAGTTCTTC
CDR3: CASSAASSSSYNEQFF

V: TRBV18
J: TRBJ2-7
D: -
size: -
DNA: TGTGCCAGCTCACCAGGGCCGGACATTACCTACGAGCAGTACTTC
CDR3: CASSPGPDITYEQYF

V: TRBV12-3/TRBV12-4
J: TRBJ2-7
D: -
size: -
DNA: TGTGCCAGCGGGCGGGGGCCTCCCTACGAGCAGTACTTC
CDR3: CASGRGPPYEQYF

V: TRBV5-1
J: TRBJ1-1
D: -
size: -
DNA: TGCGCCAGCAGGATTGGAACAGGGCTGAACACTGAAGCTTTCTTT
CDR3: CASRIGTGLNTEAFF

V: TRBV3-1/TRBV3-2
J: TRBJ1-2
D: -
size: -
DNA: TGTGCCAGCAGCCAAGGGACAGCTGCTATCTATGGCTACACCTTC
CDR3: CASSQGTAAIYGYTF

V: TRBV5-5
J: TRBJ1-6
D: TRBD1
size: -
DNA: TGTGCCAGCAGCCGGGACAGGGGGGGCTCCTATAATTCACCCCTCCACTTT
CDR3: CASSRDRGGSYNSPLHF

V: TRBV6-5
J: TRBJ1-1
D: TRBD1
size: -
DNA: TGTGCCAGCAGTAGGGACAGGCCGAACACTGAAGCTTTCTTT
CDR3: CASSRDRPNTEAFF

V: TRBV6-5
J: TRBJ1-6
D: TRBD1
size: -
DNA: TGTGCCAGCAGTTACTCAGGCAGGGGGTTCCTATCACCCCTCCACTTT
CDR3: CASSYSGRGFLSPLHF

V: TRBV28
J: TRBJ1-2
D: -
size: few
DNA: TGTGCCAGCTTTGAGCGAATCGGAGGCTACACCTTC
CDR3: CASFERIGGYTF

V: TRBV24-1
J: TRBJ2-1
D: TRBD2
size: -
DNA: TGTGCCATCGGACTAGCTGTTAACAATGAGCAGTTCTTC
CDR3: CAIGLAVNNEQFF

V: TRBV6-5
J: TRBJ1-4
D: -
size: -
DNA: TGTGCCAGCAGTTACTCCTTACAGGACCGTTCTGGGAAACTGTTTTTT
CDR3: CASSYSLQDRSGKLFF

V: TRBV15
J: TRBJ1-5
D: TRBD1
size: -
DNA: TGTGCCACCACAACAGGGGGTCGGAATCAGCCCCAGCATTTT
CDR3: CATTTGGRNQPQHF

V: TRBV5-1
J: TRBJ2-6
D: TRBD1
size: -
DNA: TGCGCCAGCAGCCTACAGGGGGGAGTCCTCTCTGGGGCCAACGTCCTGACTTTC
CDR3: CASSLQGGVLSGANVLTF

V: TRBV19
J: TRBJ1-4
D: TRBD1
size: few
DNA: TGTGCCAGTAGGCACCGGGACAGTGGACCTTTTGAAAAACTGTTTTTT
CDR3: CASRHRDSGPFEKLFF

V: TRBV27
J: TRBJ1-1
D: TRBD1
size: few
DNA: TGTGCCAGCAGTTTAGGGACAGGGGGCACTGAAGCTTTCTTT
CDR3: CASSLGTGGTEAFF

V: TRBV9
J: TRBJ2-5
D: -
size: -
DNA: TGTGCCAGCAGCGTAAGTCTGGTGAGCCAAGAGACCCAGTACTTC
CDR3: CASSVSLVSQETQYF

V: TRBV5-6
J: TRBJ1-3
D: TRBD1
size: few
DNA: TGTGCCAGCAGCGCACAGGGGGGGTCTGGAAACACCATATATTTT
CDR3: CASSAQGGSGNTIYF

V: TRBV3-1/TRBV3-2
J: TRBJ2-1
D: -
size: -
DNA: TGTGCCAGCAGCCAGGGCGGGACTGAGCAGTTCTTC
CDR3: CASSQGGTEQFF

V: TRBV30
J: TRBJ1-2
D: TRBD1
size: few
DNA: TGTGCCTGGAGCTCCGGGACAGATCATGGCTACACCTTC
CDR3: CAWSSGTDHGYTF

V: TRBV11-3
J: TRBJ2-3
D: -
size: -
DNA: TGTGCCAGCAGCTTAGATGGAGCGGCCGGGGATACGCAGTATTTT
CDR3: CASSLDGAAGDTQYF

V: TRBV6-5
J: TRBJ2-2
D: TRBD2
size: -
DNA: TGTGCCAGCAGTTACCCGTCGGGACTAAGTACCGGGGAGCTGTTTTTT
CDR3: CASSYPSGLSTGELFF

V: TRBV6-5
J: TRBJ2-2
D: TRBD1
size: -
DNA: TGTGCCAGCACCCGACAGGGGGTGAACACCGGGGAGCTGTTTTTT
CDR3: CASTRQGVNTGELFF

V: TRBV20-1
J: TRBJ1-2
D: -
size: -
DNA: TGCAGTGCTAGAGTATCGGATGGCTACACCTTC
CDR3: CSARVSDGYTF

V: TRBV28
J: TRBJ2-2
D: TRBD1
size: -
DNA: TGTGCCAGCAGTTTCGAGGGGACAGGGGCCGCCGGGGAGCTGTTTTTT
CDR3: CASSFEGTGAAGELFF

V: TRBV6-5
J: TRBJ2-1
D: -
size: -
DNA: TGTGCCAGCAGTACGGGAGAGCAGTTCTTC
CDR3: CASSTGEQFF

V: TRBV24-1
J: TRBJ2-1
D: TRBD2
size: -
DNA: TGTGCCACCAGTGATTTGCAAAGAGCGGGAGGGCCTATTTATGAGCAGTTCTTC
CDR3: CATSDLQRAGGPIYEQFF

V: TRBV29-1
J: TRBJ1-1
D: -
size: -
DNA: TGCAGCGTTGGATCACGGACTGAAGCTTTCTTT
CDR3: CSVGSRTEAFF

V: TRBV2
J: TRBJ2-7
D: -
size: -
DNA: TGTGCCCTGGGGGGGCTTGGCTACGAGCAGTACTTC
CDR3: CALGGLGYEQYF

V: TRBV24-1
J: TRBJ2-5
D: -
size: once
DNA: TGTGCCACCAGTGATTTACAGGAGACCCAGTACTTC
CDR3: CATSDLQETQYF

V: TRBV7-9
J: TRBJ2-5
D: -
size: -
DNA: TGTGCCAGCAGCGCCCGCGGGGAGAAGACGGAGACCCAGTACTTC
CDR3: CASSARGEKTETQYF

V: TRBV3-1/TRBV3-2
J: TRBJ2-1
D: TRBD2
size: -
DNA: TGTGCCAGCAGCATAAACCTAGCGGGGGTCGAGTTCTTC
CDR3: CASSINLAGVEFF

V: TRBV7-2
J: TRBJ2-5
D: -
size: -
DNA: TGTGCCAGCAGCTTAGGAGGGTTGGAGACCCAGTACTTC
CDR3: CASSLGGLETQYF

V: TRBV7-9
J: TRBJ1-2
D: -
size: once
DNA: TGTGCCAGCAGCTTAGCTCAGGGGTTTTACTATGGCTACACCTTC
CDR3: CASSLAQGFYYGYTF

V: TRBV30
J: TRBJ2-3
D: -
size: -
DNA: TGTGCCTGGACCGGGGGGCCTACTACGCAGTATTTT
CDR3: CAWTGGPTTQYF

V: TRBV6-5
J: TRBJ1-1
D: -
size: -
DNA: TGTGCCAGCAGTTTCAAGGGAGTGCAGAACACTGAAGCTTTCTTT
CDR3: CASSFKGVQNTEAFF

V: TRBV5-1
J: TRBJ1-1
D: -
size: -
DNA: TGCGCCAGCAGCTTGTTTGACAGGAACACTGAAGCTTTCTTT
CDR3: CASSLFDRNTEAFF

V: TRBV6-4
J: TRBJ2-7
D: -
size: -
DNA: TGTGCCAGCAGTGAAACAACAACAGGGATTTACGAGCAGTACTTC
CDR3: CASSETTTGIYEQYF

V: TRBV11-2
J: TRBJ2-1
D: -
size: -
DNA: TGTGCCAGCAGCTTTCAGCCGGCGACAGCCTACAATGAGCAGTTCTTC
CDR3: CASSFQPATAYNEQFF

V: TRBV6-6
J: TRBJ1-1
D: -
size: -
DNA: TGTGCCAGCAGTCACCGGGGTGGGGGCTCTGAAGCTTTCTTT
CDR3: CASSHRGGGSEAFF

V: TRBV6-1
J: TRBJ1-4
D: -
size: few
DNA: TGTGCCAGCAGTGAGCACAGACCAACTAATGAAAAACTGTTTTTT
CDR3: CASSEHRPTNEKLFF

V: TRBV10-3
J: TRBJ1-2
D: -
size: -
DNA: TGTGCCAGCAGGACAGAGAAAACGTATGGCTACACCTTC
CDR3: CASRTEKTYGYTF

V: TRBV9
J: TRBJ2-7
D: TRBD2
size: -
DNA: TGTGCCAGCAGCCCCACCGGGGGAGGGACTAGCGGGAGTTACGAGCAGTACTTC
CDR3: CASSPTGGGTSGSYEQYF

V: TRBV29-1
J: TRBJ2-2
D: TRBD1
size: once
DNA: TGCAGCGGTTTAGGACAGGGTACGGCCGGGGAGCTGTTTTTT
CDR3: CSGLGQGTAGELFF

V: TRBV7-2
J: TRBJ1-2
D: TRBD1
size: few
DNA: TGTGCCAGCAGCGAATCCGGGACAGGGGGCGACTATGGCTACACCTTC
CDR3: CASSESGTGGDYGYTF

V: TRBV5-8
J: TRBJ2-5
D: TRBD1
size: -
DNA: TGTGCCAGCAGCTTGGGACAGGGGGCGCGAGAGACCCAGTACTTC
CDR3: CASSLGQGARETQYF

V: TRBV5-4
J: TRBJ2-7
D: TRBD1
size: -
DNA: TGTGCCAGCACCAAGACAGGGGTCGACGAGCAGTACTTC
CDR3: CASTKTGVDEQYF

V: TRBV19
J: TRBJ2-5
D: TRBD1
size: -
DNA: TGTGCCAGTAGTATAGAGGGGACAGGACAAGAGACCCAGTACTTC
CDR3: CASSIEGTGQETQYF

V: TRBV19
J: TRBJ2-1
D: TRBD2
size: -
DNA: TGTGCCAGTAGTATAACTAGCGGGGGGGAAGGTGAGCAGTTCTTC
CDR3: CASSITSGGEGEQFF

V: TRBV12-3/TRBV12-4
J: TRBJ1-5
D: -
size: -
DNA: TGTGCCAGCAGTTTACGGACACAACCCCAGCATTTT
CDR3: CASSLRTQPQHF

V: TRBV2
J: TRBJ2-7
D: TRBD1
size: -
DNA: TGTGCCAGCCTCAGGGGGTCCGAGCAGTACTTC
CDR3: CASLRGSEQYF